This TCR beta chain came from a study of vaccination effects on CD4 cells after COVID-19. TCRdb's copy holds only in-frame clones and misses some; the assay was immunoSEQ multiplex PCR. The table has tens of thousands of clones, roughly 70% seen once; the top ten hold around 21%. The CDR3 covers 16 residues. Germline V gene lookup returns CDR1 MDHEN and CDR2 SYDVKM. The ends were cut back, 6 bases at V and 11 bases at J, with 25 bases in the middle. About this clone itself: The antigen remains undetermined.

Pools of viral peptides were used by the ViraFEST assay to expand antigen-specific CD4+ T cells ahead of sequencing. Following 10 days of culture, CD4+ T cells were isolated. Prior SARS-CoV-2 infection was absent in the vaccine recipients, as shown by negative nucleocapsid antibodies. Points from the study as a whole: Clonal contraction was marked in infection- and vaccine-induced clones late after vaccination.

The sequences come from CD4+ T cells from PBMCs cultured with SARS-CoV-2 spike peptides, collected before COVID-19 vaccination. V usage is TRBV28 and J usage is TRBJ1-4; D unresolved. This TCR was sampled from a human donor who received a COVID-19 vaccine. The DNA for the CDR3 is TGTGCCAGCAGGTCCAACCACAGCCCCGCTCGTTATAAACTGTTTTTT. Residues: CASRSNHSPARYKLFF.